These T cell receptor beta chains were read from a single sample in a study of T cell changes during pregnancy in multiple sclerosis. Assay used: immunoSEQ multiplex PCR; TCRdb lists only in-frame clones, some missing. This repertoire shows about 44,000 clones, 90% found once; its top ten account for about 0.65%. The material was CD4+ T cells from peripheral blood mononuclear cells, obtained before pregnancy. The receptors were sampled from a female donor with multiple sclerosis, enrolled in a pregnancy study. The CDR3 runs from the conserved cysteine through the conserved F or W. The D gene is left open where the match is weak. A row's size may be missing; if present it is once, few, many or a size class.

V gene	D gene	J gene	clone size	CDR3 protein	CDR3 DNA
TRBV15	TRBD1	TRBJ2-1	.	CATSRDPDRVDNEQFF	TGTGCCACCAGCAGAGATCCCGACAGGGTGGACAATGAGCAGTTCTTC
TRBV4-3	TRBD1	TRBJ1-6	.	CASSQDAWTGQSPLHF	TGCGCCAGCAGCCAAGATGCATGGACAGGACAATCACCCCTCCACTTT
TRBV2	.	TRBJ2-2	.	CASSDRGAVGELFF	TGTGCCAGCAGTGACAGGGGGGCGGTCGGGGAGCTGTTTTTT
TRBV18	.	TRBJ2-3	.	CASSPPTGGTDTQYF	TGTGCCAGCTCACCACCGACGGGGGGCACAGATACGCAGTATTTT
TRBV2	TRBD2	TRBJ2-1	.	CASRRTSGIAYNEQFF	TGTGCCAGCAGAAGGACTAGCGGGATTGCCTACAATGAGCAGTTCTTC
TRBV2	TRBD1	TRBJ1-4	once	CASRDRGFLNEKLFF	TGTGCCAGCAGGGACAGGGGCTTTCTTAATGAAAAACTGTTTTTT
TRBV5-1	TRBD1	TRBJ2-3	.	CASSSSNRGADTQYF	TGCGCCAGCAGCTCATCAAACAGGGGGGCAGATACGCAGTATTTT
TRBV6-5	TRBD2	TRBJ2-1	.	CASSSWTSGGDEQFF	TGTGCCAGCAGTTCTTGGACTAGCGGGGGGGATGAGCAGTTCTTC
TRBV4-3	TRBD2	TRBJ2-1	.	CASSQDGLARNEQFF	TGCGCCAGCAGCCAAGACGGACTAGCTCGTAATGAGCAGTTCTTC
TRBV6-5	.	TRBJ2-2	.	CASSYDRYTGELFF	TGTGCCAGCAGTTACGATCGGTACACCGGGGAGCTGTTTTTT
TRBV7-6	TRBD1	TRBJ2-7	.	CASRARDRGSYEQYF	TGTGCCAGCAGGGCCCGGGACAGGGGTTCCTACGAGCAGTACTTC
TRBV7-6	.	TRBJ2-7	.	CASSAGQPNTYEQYF	TGTGCCAGCAGCGCGGGACAGCCGAATACCTACGAGCAGTACTTC
TRBV19	TRBD1	TRBJ1-5	few	CASRLDRGQPQHF	TGTGCCAGTAGACTGGACAGGGGTCAGCCCCAGCATTTT
TRBV28	.	TRBJ1-5	.	CASSLWGAARNQPQHF	TGTGCCAGCAGTTTATGGGGGGCGGCACGCAATCAGCCCCAGCATTTT
TRBV9	.	TRBJ2-7	.	CASSVGSDSYEQYF	TGTGCCAGCAGCGTAGGTAGCGACTCCTACGAGCAGTACTTC
TRBV6-6	.	TRBJ1-2	.	CASRQLGSVNDGYTF	TGTGCCAGCAGGCAACTGGGGAGCGTGAATGATGGCTACACCTTC
TRBV30	.	TRBJ1-1	.	CAWSVHRGTEAFF	TGTGCCTGGAGTGTACATCGGGGGACTGAAGCTTTCTTT
TRBV7-2	.	TRBJ2-5	.	CASSPLGGGETQYF	TGTGCCAGCAGCCCACTAGGGGGGGGAGAGACCCAGTACTTC
TRBV19	.	TRBJ2-7	.	CASSFVAGSDYEQYF	TGTGCCAGTAGTTTTGTGGCAGGGTCTGACTACGAGCAGTACTTC
TRBV19	TRBD1	TRBJ1-2	.	CASKEDPTGSSGYTF	TGTGCCAGTAAGGAGGATCCGACAGGGAGTTCTGGCTACACCTTC
TRBV7-9	TRBD1	TRBJ2-7	.	CASSPGQGIDEQYF	TGTGCCAGCAGCCCCGGACAGGGAATAGACGAGCAGTACTTC
TRBV2	TRBD1	TRBJ1-4	.	CASSWDRGEKLFF	TGTGCCAGCAGTTGGGACAGGGGTGAAAAACTGTTTTTT
TRBV20-1	.	TRBJ2-1	once	CSASLRNEQFF	TGCAGTGCTAGTCTACGGAATGAGCAGTTCTTC
TRBV6-5	.	TRBJ1-1	.	CASSESGDTEAFF	TGTGCCAGCAGCGAATCAGGGGACACTGAAGCTTTCTTT
TRBV18	.	TRBJ1-1	.	CASSPMANTEAFF	TGTGCCAGCTCACCGATGGCGAACACTGAAGCTTTCTTT
TRBV4-2	TRBD2	TRBJ2-5	.	CASSLTSTNRETQYF	TGTGCCAGCAGCCTGACTAGCACGAACCGAGAGACCCAGTACTTC
TRBV5-6	TRBD1	TRBJ1-2	.	CASSFRQGVSLLIGYTF	TGTGCCAGCAGCTTCAGACAGGGGGTTTCCCTTCTTATTGGCTACACCTTC
TRBV5-1	.	TRBJ2-1	.	CASSLASSAQGGEQFF	TGCGCCAGCAGCTTGGCCTCTAGCGCGCAAGGCGGTGAGCAGTTCTTC
TRBV5-1	.	TRBJ2-1	.	CASSPTDYHNEQFF	TGCGCCAGCAGCCCGACGGACTATCACAATGAGCAGTTCTTC
TRBV5-5	.	TRBJ2-1	once	CASTRTVYNEQFF	TGTGCCAGCACCCGGACAGTCTACAATGAGCAGTTCTTC
TRBV10-3	TRBD1	TRBJ1-5	once	CAISRTGGGKHF	TGTGCCATCAGCCGGACAGGGGGCGGGAAGCATTTT
TRBV18	TRBD1	TRBJ2-7	once	CASSATQGPSYEQYF	TGTGCCAGCTCAGCTACACAGGGGCCCTCCTACGAGCAGTACTTC
TRBV6-5	.	TRBJ2-2	.	CASSYRQSTGELFF	TGTGCCAGCAGTTACAGACAGTCCACCGGGGAGCTGTTTTTT
TRBV9	.	TRBJ2-5	.	CASSVDQGPETQYF	TGTGCCAGCAGCGTAGATCAGGGTCCAGAGACCCAGTACTTC
TRBV5-1	.	TRBJ1-3	.	CASSLDRDGNTIYF	TGCGCCAGCAGCTTGGACAGGGATGGAAACACCATATATTTT
TRBV28	.	TRBJ1-1	.	CASSFTKGRNTEAFF	TGTGCCAGCAGTTTCACAAAAGGGAGGAACACTGAAGCTTTCTTT
TRBV20-1	.	TRBJ2-3	.	CSARAGDTQYF	TGCAGTGCTAGAGCGGGGGATACGCAGTATTTT
TRBV6-5	TRBD1	TRBJ1-4	.	CASSYSTGVGEKLFF	TGTGCCAGCAGTTACTCGACAGGGGTTGGGGAAAAACTGTTTTTT
TRBV28	TRBD2	TRBJ2-1	.	CATARTLADNEQFF	TGTGCCACCGCTCGGACACTAGCGGACAATGAGCAGTTCTTC
TRBV6-1	.	TRBJ2-1	.	CASNRVGNEQFF	TGTGCCAGCAACAGGGTAGGGAATGAGCAGTTCTTC
TRBV2	.	TRBJ1-4	.	CASNGGQPVLRLFF	TGTGCCAGCAACGGAGGACAGCCGGTTTTACGACTGTTTTTT
TRBV5-6	.	TRBJ1-1	.	CASSLGGGRGAFF	TGTGCCAGCAGCTTGGGGGGGGGCAGGGGAGCTTTCTTT
TRBV6-5	.	TRBJ1-2	once	CASSYSLAPNYGYTF	TGTGCCAGCAGTTACTCCCTGGCTCCTAACTATGGCTACACCTTC
TRBV5-1	.	TRBJ1-1	.	CASSIQGISFVGTEAFF	TGCGCCAGCAGCATACAGGGAATTAGCTTTGTGGGCACTGAAGCTTTCTTT
TRBV7-8	.	TRBJ2-6	.	CASSPAGRSGANVLTF	TGTGCCAGCAGCCCCGCAGGGCGGAGTGGGGCCAACGTCCTGACTTTC